These 5 T cell receptor beta chains share one sample of origin, sequenced in a study of blood T cell repertoires in COVID-19. Produced via immunoSEQ multiplex PCR; TCRdb's table is partial and in-frame only. The table includes just over 300,000 clones, 85% to 90% detected once. The specimen was peripheral blood. These TCRs come from a woman aged 25 to 45 with COVID-19, enrolled during active disease.

The chain couples TRBV30 to TRBJ1-3, with a weak D call TRBD1 (5 bases). V lost 4 bases, J lost 4 bases, and 14 bases lay in between. CDR1 and CDR2 (germline): GTSNPN, SVGIG (reference sequence). The CDR3 is made up of 14 amino acids. DNA of the CDR3: TGTGCCTGGACGTCCAGGGTAACGGGAAACACCATATATTTT. It codes for CAWTSRVTGNTIYF.

This clone was seen a handful of times. Other DNA variants within this sample encode the same CDR3. The chain links TRBV7-8 to TRBJ1-1, with D maybe TRBD1 (5 bases). The CDR3 runs 13 residues. V lost 0 bases and J 6 bases, leaving 8 bases between the germline ends. Germline CDR1 reads SGHVS; CDR2 reads FQNEAQ. The CDR3 loop reads CASSLALGAEAFF. CDR3 nucleotide sequence: TGTGCCAGCAGCTTAGCGCTAGGGGCTGAAGCTTTCTTT.

The chain is built from TRBV28 and TRBJ1-4; D remains unclear. Germline V gene data show CDR1 as MDHEN and CDR2 as SYDVKM. This CDR3 has 15 residues. V was shortened by 6 bases and J by 0 bases, with 11 bases between the two germline ends. As DNA, the CDR3 is TGTGCCAGCAGACAGCACCAGACAACTAATGAAAAACTGTTTTTT. It yields the protein CASRQHQTTNEKLFF.

This sequence joins TRBV4-1 and TRBJ1-2; D is unclear. Germline CDR1 is MGHRA and CDR2 is YSYEKL. V was clipped by 4 bases and J by 0 bases, with 12 bases between them. There are 15 residues in the CDR3. CDR3 sequence reads: CASSLLQGANYGYTF. CDR3 DNA: TGCGCCAGCAGCCTCCTACAAGGAGCTAACTATGGCTACACCTTC.

CDR3 residues: CASSEQGVGQPQHF. Written as DNA, the CDR3 is TGTGCCAGCTCGGAACAGGGGGTAGGTCAGCCCCAGCATTTT. The chain is built from TRBV27 and TRBJ1-5; TRBD1 aligns across 8 bases. The germline gives CDR1 MNHEY, CDR2 SMNVEV (reference sequence). The length of the CDR3 is 14 residues. V was pared by 8 bases and J by 6 bases, with 9 bases of the junction left unmatched.